One sample yielded the 32 T cell receptor beta chains listed below, sequenced in a study of metastatic and nonmetastatic thyroid tumors. TCRdb re-called clones via MiXCR from the PCR reads. The sample contains tens of thousands of clones, around 15% of which appear only once. Patients underwent thyroid surgery, and none had received any treatment before it. Sequenced material: blood. All receptors come from a female donor with papillary thyroid cancer or a benign thyroid nodule (not recorded which). Some clones in this sample may be carry-over from other donors' samples.

This clone appeared many times. The rearrangement uses TRBV7-8 and TRBJ1-5; D possibly corresponds to TRBD1 (5 bases). Germline assignment: CDR1 SGHVS and CDR2 FQNEAQ. V lost 8 bases and J lost 11, with 22 bases in between. The CDR3 sequence is 14 residues long. CDR3 region: CASQISGGLGSQHF. CDR3 coding DNA: TGTGCCAGCCAAATCTCCGGGGGATTAGGGTCCCAGCATTTT.

Many counts were recorded for this clone. The V call is TRBV3-1, the J call TRBJ2-2; either TRBD1 or TRBD2 may supply D (6 bases each). Germline CDR1 reads LGHDT; CDR2 reads YNNKEL (reference sequence). CDR3 size: 17 residues. Trimming removed 1 base at V and 6 bases at J, with 18 bases between. CDR3 protein: CASSQGRGTPVAGELFF. The DNA of the CDR3 is TGTGCCAGCAGCCAAGGGAGGGGGACGCCCGTCGCCGGGGAGCTGTTTTTT.

This clone was seen a handful of times. The chain is built from TRBV5-6 and TRBJ1-1; D is ambiguous. Trimming removed 2 bases from V and 0 bases from J, with 5 bases in between. Germline V gene sequence: CDR1 SGHDT, CDR2 YYEEEE. CDR3 size: 13 residues. The CDR3 is CASSFSMNTEAFF. The CDR3 DNA is TGTGCCAGCAGCTTTTCGATGAACACTGAAGCTTTCTTT.

There are a few counts of this clone. In nucleotides, the CDR3 is TGTGCCAGCAGGACCAAATACGAGCAGTACTTC. Translating gives CASRTKYEQYF. The genes are TRBV28 and TRBJ2-7, with D uncertain. Trimming took 6 bases from V and 4 from J, leaving 7 bases between them. CDR1 is MDHEN, CDR2 SYDVKM, per germline. This CDR3 is built from 11 residues.

This clone was picked up many times. The chain has TRBV30 and TRBJ1-2; possibly TRBD1 for D (5 bases). The length of the CDR3 is 15 residues. Germline V gene lookup returns CDR1 GTSNPN and CDR2 SVGIG (reference sequence). Trimming removed 2 bases from V and 2 bases from J, with 15 bases in between. CDR3 region: CAWSRTTDPNYGYTF. The CDR3 DNA sequence: TGTGCCTGGAGTAGAACGACAGATCCCAACTATGGCTACACCTTC.

In its sample, this clone was seen many times. As DNA, the CDR3 is TGCAGTGCTAGAGGGGACGGGATGAGGGATACGCAGTATTTT. Its protein is CSARGDGMRDTQYF. The rearrangement joins TRBV20-1 to TRBJ2-3; D could derive from TRBD1 or TRBD2 (5 bases each). Trimming took 1 base from V and 6 from J, leaving 14 bases between them. The CDR3 is 14 amino acids. The germline CDR1 and CDR2 sequences are DFQATT and SNEGSKA (reference sequence).

With respect to this clone: This may stem from a read error, because a much larger clone lies one nucleotide away. Other DNA sequences from this sample encode an identical CDR3 as well. The V call is TRBV11-2, the J call TRBJ1-5, with unresolved D. The CDR3 has 14 amino acids. Germline CDR1 reads SGHAT; CDR2 reads FQNNGV. The CDR3, as DNA: TGTGCCAGCAGCTTAGATAGAGCGTACCAGCCCCAACATTTT. This gives the protein CASSLDRAYQPQHF.

As regards this clone: Other DNA sequences in this sample translate to the same CDR3. The chain links TRBV11-2 to TRBJ2-7; no clear D. The CDR3 is 14 residues long. Per germline, CDR1 SGHAT and CDR2 FQNNGV. V shed 5 bases and J shed 2 bases, with 13 bases lying between them. CDR3: CASSLSDGAYEQYF. DNA for the CDR3: TGTGCCAGCAGCCTCTCCGACGGAGCCTACGAGCAGTACTTC.

This clone came up many times. The chain is built from TRBV7-9 and TRBJ1-5, with D tentatively TRBD1 (5 bases). This CDR3 is built from 15 residues. Germline V gene data show CDR1 as SEHNR and CDR2 as FQNEAQ (reference sequence). V was trimmed by 0 bases and J by 5 bases, leaving 11 bases between them. CDR3 sequence reads: CASSLAGKGDQPQHF. CDR3 nucleotides: TGTGCCAGCAGCTTAGCGGGGAAAGGGGATCAGCCCCAGCATTTT.

The V gene is TRBV11-2, the J gene TRBJ2-7, with D maybe TRBD1 (6 bases). The CDR3 totals 16 residues. Germline loops: CDR1 SGHAT, CDR2 FQNNGV. Between the trimmed V and J ends, which lost 1 base and 2 bases, there was a span of 15 bases. Written as DNA, the CDR3 is TGTGCCAGCAGCTTAGTGGGCTACAGGGTCCCCTACGAGCAGTACTTC. Translated: CASSLVGYRVPYEQYF.

This clone was observed many times. The rearrangement links TRBV20-1 to TRBJ2-6; D is undetermined. The V end lost 5 bases, the J end lost 1 base, and 12 bases lay between the germline ends. The CDR3 length is 15 residues. Germline V gene lookup returns CDR1 DFQATT and CDR2 SNEGSKA (reference sequence). The CDR3 is CSAYFRFSGANVLTF. The CDR3 bases are TGCAGTGCTTATTTCAGGTTTTCTGGGGCCAACGTCCTGACTTTC.

The chain joins TRBV6-1 to TRBJ1-4; D call uncertain. CDR1 is MNHNS, CDR2 SASEGT, per germline. The CDR3 has 13 amino acids. The V gene lost 7 bases and the J gene lost 4 bases, with 10 bases spanning the gap. The CDR3 region has the DNA TGTGCCAGCAAGGCAGCTGATAATGAAAAACTGTTTTTT. Its protein product is CASKAADNEKLFF.

This clone was observed at least ten times. J is TRBJ2-1 and V is TRBV11-1; weak D call: TRBD1 (6 bases). This CDR3 has 17 residues. Trimming shortened V by 5 bases and J by 3 bases, and 20 bases separated the two germline ends. Germline V gives CDR1 SGHAT, CDR2 FQDESV (reference sequence). CDR3 sequence (DNA): TGTGCCAGCAGCGAAACAGGGTCCCCTAGGGACTACAATGAGCAGTTCTTC. Protein: CASSETGSPRDYNEQFF. Full variable domain (rest looked up from reference TRBV11-1 and TRBJ2-1): EAEVAQSPRYKITEKSQAVAFWCDPISGHATLYWYRQILGQGPELLVQFQDESVVDDSQLPKDRFSAERLKGVDSTLKIQPAELGDSAMYLCASSETGSPRDYNEQFFGPGTRLTVL.

This clone came up many times. The chain is built from TRBV20-1 and TRBJ2-5, with D possibly called TRBD1 or TRBD2 (6 bases each). The CDR3 loop spans 14 amino acids. V lost 0 bases and J lost 5, with 13 bases in between. Germline CDR1 is DFQATT and CDR2 is SNEGSKA (reference sequence). CDR3 sequence reads: CSAREGGRVETQYF. The CDR3 DNA reads as TGCAGTGCTAGAGAGGGGGGCAGGGTTGAGACCCAGTACTTC.

V is TRBV20-1 and J is TRBJ2-1; 8 bases match TRBD2. The CDR3 has 15 amino acids. CDR1 and CDR2 from the germline V gene are DFQATT and SNEGSKA (reference sequence). The junction had 12 bases not matched to a gene; V was cut back by 8 bases and J by 3 bases. CDR3 nucleotide sequence: TGCAGTTCTCATCTGACTAGCGACGTCTACAATGAGCAGTTCTTC. Protein product: CSSHLTSDVYNEQFF.

This clone was seen repeatedly, ten times or more. The genes are TRBV4-2 and TRBJ2-7, with D perhaps matching TRBD2 (7 bases). With 3 bases removed from V and 3 bases from J, the gap between germline ends came to 15 bases. This CDR3 spans 15 amino acids. Per germline, CDR1 LGHNA and CDR2 YNFKEQ. The CDR3 DNA reads as TGTGCCAGCAGCCATTGGGGAGGGGGGGACTACGAGCAGTACTTC. Translating it yields CASSHWGGGDYEQYF.

This clone was picked up many times. Other DNA sequences in this sample translate to the same CDR3. The chain links TRBV7-8 to TRBJ2-5; TRBD2 might be the D (6 bases). In germline, CDR1 is SGHVS, CDR2 FQNEAQ. The CDR3 runs to 14 residues. The V end was cut by 5 bases, the J end by 5 bases, with 15 bases between. CDR3 DNA sequence: TGTGCCAGCAGCGACGGGGGTGCCAGGGAGACCCAGTACTTC. It translates to CASSDGGARETQYF.

V usage is TRBV20-1 and J usage is TRBJ2-1, with a tentative D call TRBD2 (7 bases). V shed 3 bases and J shed 8 bases, with 26 bases lying between them. Germline loops: CDR1 DFQATT, CDR2 SNEGSKA (reference sequence). This CDR3 contains 17 residues. DNA for the CDR3: TGCAGTGCTAGGCCCTTAGCGCGGGGGCTTGGGTGGGATGAGCAGTTCTTC. Amino acids: CSARPLARGLGWDEQFF.

This clone was seen ten or more times. The chain uses TRBV20-1 and TRBJ2-6; D possibly corresponds to TRBD1 (5 bases). The CDR3 length is 14 residues. Trimming cost V 6 bases and J 2 bases, with 11 bases left between them. From germline, CDR1 is DFQATT and CDR2 SNEGSKA (reference sequence). In DNA form, the CDR3 reads TGCAGTGCCCCTAGGGGTGCTGGGGCCAACGTCCTGACTTTC. Translated, it gives CSAPRGAGANVLTF.

This clone was detected ten times or more. The chain joins TRBV19 to TRBJ1-3; D is uncertain. This CDR3 comprises 14 residues. Germline CDR1 is LNHDA and CDR2 is SQIVND (reference sequence). Trimming removed 5 bases from V and 1 base from J, with 9 bases in between. CDR3 region: CASSVLGSGNTIYF. The CDR3 DNA sequence: TGTGCCAGTAGTGTGTTGGGTTCTGGAAACACCATATATTTT.

This clone was seen ten or more times. The rearrangement joins TRBV9 to TRBJ1-1; D uncertain. Germline V CDR1 and CDR2: SGDLS, YYNGEE. V dropped 2 bases and J dropped 5 bases, with 10 bases sitting between them. This CDR3 has 13 amino acids. CDR3 DNA: TGTGCCAGCAGCGTTCCGGGGAGGACTGAAGCTTTCTTT. It encodes CASSVPGRTEAFF.

The chain recombines TRBV5-1 with TRBJ2-6; perhaps TRBD1 as D (5 bases). Trimming took off 0 bases at V and 0 bases at J, with 10 bases between the two ends. The CDR3 is 17 amino acids. Germline assignment: CDR1 SGHRS and CDR2 YFSETQ. In nucleotides, the CDR3 is TGCGCCAGCAGCTTGGACGCCCAGGGCTCTGGGGCCAACGTCCTGACTTTC. It is translated as CASSLDAQGSGANVLTF.

This clone was seen a few times. At one end the junction does not follow the germline gene, possibly because of a read error. The gene calls are TRBV19 and TRBJ1-1, with D unresolved. Germline loops: CDR1 LNHDA, CDR2 SQIVND (reference sequence). This CDR3 is 13 amino acids long. CDR3 amino acids: CASSISVNTEASF. Written as DNA, the CDR3 is TGTGCTAGTAGTATCTCAGTGAACACTGAAGCTTCCTTT.

Many counts were recorded for this clone. V is TRBV5-1 and J is TRBJ2-5; D gene uncertain. This CDR3 comprises 14 residues. The germline V gene has CDR1 SGHRS and CDR2 YFSETQ. Between the trimmed V and J ends, which lost 0 bases and 2 bases, there was a span of 8 bases. The CDR3 DNA is TGCGCCAGCAGCTTGGCCGTCAGACAAGAGACCCAGTACTTC. It specifies CASSLAVRQETQYF.

This clone was found a few times. V usage is TRBV5-1 and J usage is TRBJ1-6; D might be TRBD1 (5 bases). This CDR3 region has 15 residues. Per the germline V gene, CDR1 is SGHRS and CDR2 is YFSETQ. V lost 4 bases and J lost 7, with 15 bases in between. The CDR3 DNA sequence: TGCGCCAGCAGCCTGGCGGGGGGAGGGAATTCACCCCTCCACTTT. Translating it yields CASSLAGGGNSPLHF.

This clone has more than one count but fewer than ten. The chain combines TRBV6-6 with TRBJ2-7; tentatively, D is TRBD1 (5 bases). The germline V gene encodes CDR1 MNHNY and CDR2 SVGAGI (reference sequence). The CDR3 is 15 residues long. Trimming pared 2 bases from V and 6 bases from J, leaving 17 bases between. This CDR3 is CASSYTQGLSAEQYF. Written as DNA, the CDR3 is TGTGCCAGCAGTTACACCCAGGGTTTGTCGGCCGAGCAGTACTTC.

This clone was seen only a few times. One end of the junction varies from germline; a read error may be responsible. The chain uses TRBV7-3 and TRBJ1-6, with 9 bases aligning to TRBD1. The germline CDR1 and CDR2 sequences are SGHTA and FQGTGA. The CDR3 is made up of 17 amino acids. CDR3: CVSSPGTGSSYNSPLHF. The DNA for the CDR3 is TGTGTCAGCAGCCCAGGGACAGGGAGCTCCTATAATTCACCCCTCCACTTT.

This chain uses TRBV5-1 with TRBJ2-5, with 7 positions matching TRBD1. Germline trimming cut 0 bases from V and 5 bases from J; bases unmatched to any gene: 7. The CDR3 runs to 15 residues. The germline CDR1 and CDR2 sequences are SGHRS and YFSETQ. The CDR3 DNA reads TGCGCCAGCAGCTTGGCATGGACAGGTACGGAGACCCAGTACTTC. Translated, it gives CASSLAWTGTETQYF.

This clone has ten or more counts. In DNA, the CDR3 is TGTGCCAGCAGCCGGGACAGGGGAGACACTGAAGCTTTCTTT. This codes for CASSRDRGDTEAFF. The chain is built from TRBV7-2 and TRBJ1-1, with TRBD1 matching over 10 bases. The ends lost 5 bases at V and 3 bases at J; junction bases unmatched: 3. This CDR3 contains 14 residues. Per germline, CDR1 SGHTA and CDR2 FQGNSA. Complete variable domain (other parts from reference TRBV7-2 and TRBJ1-1): GAGVSQSPSNKVTEKGKDVELRCDPISGHTALYWYRQSLGQGLEFLIYFQGNSAPDKSGLPSDRFSAERTGGSVSTLTIQRTQQEDSAVYLCASSRDRGDTEAFFGQGTRLTVV.

The sample holds a few counts of this clone. This chain links TRBV5-4 with TRBJ2-4; 11 bases agree with TRBD2. The ends lost 0 bases at V and 1 base at J; junction bases unmatched: 0. This CDR3 has 16 amino acids. Germline CDR1 and CDR2: SGHNT and YYREEE (reference sequence). CDR3: CASSLASGRAKNIQYF. CDR3 bases: TGTGCCAGCAGCTTGGCTAGCGGGAGGGCCAAAAACATTCAGTACTTC. Using reference TRBV5-4 and TRBJ2-4 for the parts outside the CDR3, the full variable domain is ETGVTQSPTHLIKTRGQQVTLRCSSQSGHNTVSWYQQALGQGPQFIFQYYREEENGRGNFPPRFSGLQFPNYSSELNVNALELDDSALYLCASSLASGRAKNIQYFGAGTRLSVL.

The rearrangement links TRBV6-1 to TRBJ2-2; 13 bases are shared with TRBD2. Germline V CDR1 and CDR2: MNHNS, SASEGT. Losses at the gene ends were 9 bases for V and 6 bases for J; bases not matched to a gene: 7. This CDR3 has 15 residues. CDR3 sequence reads: CARRLLAGGAGELFF. In nucleotides, the CDR3 is TGTGCCAGAAGACTACTAGCGGGAGGGGCCGGGGAGCTGTTTTTT.

Ten or more counts support this clone. This chain uses TRBV20-1 with TRBJ2-7; 8 nucleotides agree with TRBD2. The CDR3 length is 12 residues. The trim removed 2 bases at V and 6 bases at J, leaving 3 bases unmatched. CDR1 and CDR2 (germline): DFQATT, SNEGSKA (reference sequence). The CDR3 is CSARTGGVEQYF. DNA for the CDR3: TGCAGTGCTAGAACCGGGGGGGTCGAGCAGTACTTC.